The rows below give T cell receptor beta chains drawn from one sample of a study of T cell clones after liver transplantation. Sequencing used immunoSEQ multiplex PCR; TCRdb keeps in-frame clones, though not all of them. The sample consists of about 75,000 clones, around four fifths of them appearing once. The sample consisted of CD4+ T cells from blood, taken around 50 months after liver transplant. These receptors were obtained from a human patient who received a liver transplant. T cells may partly derive from the graft donor. The CDR3 runs from the conserved cysteine through the conserved F or W. Each record gives: D gene, J gene, V gene, CDR3 DNA, CDR3 protein. A D gene is named only where the DNA matches it firmly.

>-|TRBJ2-3|TRBV11-2
TGTGCCAGCAGCTTAGTCGGCGGTGGGAGCACAGATACGCAGTATTTT
CASSLVGGGSTDTQYF
>TRBD2|TRBJ2-1|TRBV28
TGTGCCAGCAGCAAATTTAAGGGACTAGCTAGGAATGAGCAGTTCTTC
CASSKFKGLARNEQFF
>TRBD1|TRBJ1-2|TRBV6-1
TGTGCCAGCAGTACTACACAGGGGGCACAGGGCTACACCTTC
CASSTTQGAQGYTF
>TRBD2|TRBJ2-1|TRBV28
TGTGCCAGCAGTTCCTCTAGCGGGAGGGATTACAATGAGCAGTTCTTC
CASSSSSGRDYNEQFF
>-|TRBJ2-7|TRBV5-4
TGTGCCAGCAGCTTGGGACTCGACTACGAGCAGTACTTC
CASSLGLDYEQYF
>-|TRBJ2-3|TRBV5-6
TGTGCCAGCAGCTTAGGCGGCGGGATAGGGACAGATACGCAGTATTTT
CASSLGGGIGTDTQYF
>-|TRBJ2-7|TRBV5-1
TGCGCCAGCAGCTTGGGGCAGGGTGCCTTCTCCTACGAGCAGTACTTC
CASSLGQGAFSYEQYF
>-|TRBJ2-1|TRBV10-3
TGTGCCATCAGTGAGCCACGACTAGTTAGCGGTGAGCAGTTCTTC
CAISEPRLVSGEQFF
>-|TRBJ2-2|TRBV7-8
TGTGCCAGCAGCTTTGCCCTTGGGGGCGCCAACACCGGGGAGCTGTTTTTT
CASSFALGGANTGELFF
>-|TRBJ1-3|TRBV4-1
TGCGCCAGCAGCTTTTTGGACAGTACACCTGGAAACACCATATATTTT
CASSFLDSTPGNTIYF